Reported below is one T cell receptor (beta chain). Its antigen is as yet unknown. This entry is derived from a study of long-term antiretroviral therapy in people with HIV. Findings and caveats of the study: Unavailable data included ART adherence, viral resistance and therapy changes (switches in treatment).

Investigators performed immunoSEQ version v3.0 at survey level. Produced via immunoSEQ multiplex PCR; TCRdb's table is partial and in-frame only. The repertoire holds around 29,000 clones, just under 95% seen once, with approximately 3% in the top ten. V lost 4 bases to trimming and J lost 6 bases, with 11 bases between them. Per the germline V gene, CDR1 is SGHTS and CDR2 is YDEGEE. The CDR3 totals 14 residues. The sequences come from unsorted PBMCs, collected 5.3 years after starting antiretroviral therapy. The clonotype comes from a man over 45 with HIV. This sequence joins TRBV5-8 and TRBJ1-6; D remains unclear. This CDR3 is CASSHLQINSPLHF. The CDR3 coding sequence is TGTGCCAGCAGCCACCTACAGATTAATTCACCCCTCCACTTT.